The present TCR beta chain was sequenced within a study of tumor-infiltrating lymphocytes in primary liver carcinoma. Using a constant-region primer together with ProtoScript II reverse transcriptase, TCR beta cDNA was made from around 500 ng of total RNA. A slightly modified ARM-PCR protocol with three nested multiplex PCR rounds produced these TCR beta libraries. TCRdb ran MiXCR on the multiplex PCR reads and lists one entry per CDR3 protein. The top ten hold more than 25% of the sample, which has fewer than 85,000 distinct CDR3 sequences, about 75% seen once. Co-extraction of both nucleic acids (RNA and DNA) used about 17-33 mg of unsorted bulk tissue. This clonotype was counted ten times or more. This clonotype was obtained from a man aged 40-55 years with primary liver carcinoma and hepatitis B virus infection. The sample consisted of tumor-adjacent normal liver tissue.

In DNA, the CDR3 is TGTGCCAGCAGTCCCCACTCTGGAAACACCATATATTTT. Protein sequence: CASSPHSGNTIYF. The V gene is TRBV12-3 or TRBV12-4, the J gene TRBJ1-3, with D hard to call. V gave up 5 bases and J gave up 0 bases, with 5 bases separating them. The CDR3 consists of 13 residues.